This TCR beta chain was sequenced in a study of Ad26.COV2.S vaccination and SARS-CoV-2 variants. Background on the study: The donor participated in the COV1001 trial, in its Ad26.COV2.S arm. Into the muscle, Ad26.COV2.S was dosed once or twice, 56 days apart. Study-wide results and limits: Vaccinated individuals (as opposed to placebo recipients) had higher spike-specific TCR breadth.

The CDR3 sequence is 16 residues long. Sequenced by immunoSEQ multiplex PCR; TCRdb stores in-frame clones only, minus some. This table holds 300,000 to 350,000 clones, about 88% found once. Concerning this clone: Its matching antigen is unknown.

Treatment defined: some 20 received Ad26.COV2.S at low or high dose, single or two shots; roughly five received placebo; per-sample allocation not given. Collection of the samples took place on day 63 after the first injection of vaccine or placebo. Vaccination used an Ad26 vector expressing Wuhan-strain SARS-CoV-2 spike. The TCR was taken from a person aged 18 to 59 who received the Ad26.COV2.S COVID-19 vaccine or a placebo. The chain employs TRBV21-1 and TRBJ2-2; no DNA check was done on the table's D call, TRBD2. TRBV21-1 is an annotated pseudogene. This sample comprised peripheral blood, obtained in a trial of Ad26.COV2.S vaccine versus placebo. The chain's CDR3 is CASSNQRGGDTGELFF. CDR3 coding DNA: TGTGCCAGCAGCAATCAACGGGGGGGCGATACCGGGGAGCTGTTTTTT.